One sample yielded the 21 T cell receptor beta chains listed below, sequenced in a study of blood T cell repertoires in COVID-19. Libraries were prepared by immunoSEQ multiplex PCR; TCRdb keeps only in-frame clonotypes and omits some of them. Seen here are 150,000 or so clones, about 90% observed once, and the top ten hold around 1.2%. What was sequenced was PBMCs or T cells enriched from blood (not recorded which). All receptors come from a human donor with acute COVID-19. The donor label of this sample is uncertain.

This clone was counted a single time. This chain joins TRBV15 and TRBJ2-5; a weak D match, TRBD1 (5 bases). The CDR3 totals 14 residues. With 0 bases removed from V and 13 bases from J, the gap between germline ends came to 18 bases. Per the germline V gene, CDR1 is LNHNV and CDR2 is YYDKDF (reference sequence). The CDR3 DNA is TGTGCCACCAGCAGAGATAGGGGTGCCGAAAGGGGGTACTTC. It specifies CATSRDRGAERGYF. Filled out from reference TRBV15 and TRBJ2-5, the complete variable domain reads DAMVIQNPRYQVTQFGKPVTLSCSQTLNHNVMYWYQQKSSQAPKLLFHYYDKDFNNEADTPDNFQSRRPNTSFCFLDIRSPGLGDTAMYLCATSRDRGAERGYFGPGTRLLVL.

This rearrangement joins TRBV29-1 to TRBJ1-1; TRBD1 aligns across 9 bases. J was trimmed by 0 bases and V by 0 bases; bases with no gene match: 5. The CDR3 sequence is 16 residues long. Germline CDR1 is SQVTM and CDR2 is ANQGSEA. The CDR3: CSVEDGGQGLNTEAFF. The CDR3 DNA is TGCAGCGTTGAAGATGGGGGACAGGGATTGAACACTGAAGCTTTCTTT.

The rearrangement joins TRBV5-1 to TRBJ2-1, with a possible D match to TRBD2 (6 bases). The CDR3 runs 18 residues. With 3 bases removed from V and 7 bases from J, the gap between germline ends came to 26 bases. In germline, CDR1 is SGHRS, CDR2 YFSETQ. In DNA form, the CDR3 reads TGCGCCAGCAGCTCCGTCCCGCGGGGTCGTCTAAGTGGGAATGAGCAGTTCTTC. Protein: CASSSVPRGRLSGNEQFF.

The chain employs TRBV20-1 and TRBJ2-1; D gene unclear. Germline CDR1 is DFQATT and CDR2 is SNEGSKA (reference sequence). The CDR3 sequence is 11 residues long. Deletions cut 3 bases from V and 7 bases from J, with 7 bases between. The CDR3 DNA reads TGCAGTGCTAGGGAGAGGAATGAGCAGTTCTTC. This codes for CSARERNEQFF.

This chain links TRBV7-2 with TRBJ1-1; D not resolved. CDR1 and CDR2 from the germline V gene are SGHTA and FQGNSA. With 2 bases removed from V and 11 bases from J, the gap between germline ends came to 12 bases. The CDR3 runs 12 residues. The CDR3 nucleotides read TGTGCCAGCAGCTTATTTCGGGGATGGGCTTTCTTT. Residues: CASSLFRGWAFF.

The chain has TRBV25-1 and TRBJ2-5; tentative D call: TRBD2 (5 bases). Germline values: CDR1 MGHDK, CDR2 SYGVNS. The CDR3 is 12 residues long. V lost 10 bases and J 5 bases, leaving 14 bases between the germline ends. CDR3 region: CATRPRGETQYF. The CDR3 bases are TGTGCCACCAGACCCCGCGGGGAGACCCAGTACTTC.

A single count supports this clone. The CDR3 is CASSLRQGPNEQFF. Here the CDR3 DNA reads TGTGCCAGCAGCTTGCGACAGGGGCCCAATGAGCAGTTCTTC. V is TRBV7-7 and J is TRBJ2-1; 8 nucleotides line up with TRBD1. From germline, CDR1 is SSHAT and CDR2 FNYEAQ (reference sequence). The CDR3 has 14 residues. V gave up 3 bases and J gave up 6 bases; unmatched junction bases: 4.

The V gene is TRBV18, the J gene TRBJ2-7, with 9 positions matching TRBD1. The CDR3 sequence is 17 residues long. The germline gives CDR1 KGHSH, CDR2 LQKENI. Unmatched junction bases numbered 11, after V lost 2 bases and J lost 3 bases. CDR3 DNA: TGTGCCAGCTCACCATCGGCGACAGGGGGATTGGACTACGAGCAGTACTTC. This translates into CASSPSATGGLDYEQYF.

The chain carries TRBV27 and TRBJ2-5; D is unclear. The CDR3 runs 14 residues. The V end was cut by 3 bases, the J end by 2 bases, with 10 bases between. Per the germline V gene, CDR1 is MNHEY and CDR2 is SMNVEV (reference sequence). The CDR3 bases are TGTGCCAGCAGTTTTTCCTGGCAGCAAGAGACCCAGTACTTC. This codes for CASSFSWQQETQYF.

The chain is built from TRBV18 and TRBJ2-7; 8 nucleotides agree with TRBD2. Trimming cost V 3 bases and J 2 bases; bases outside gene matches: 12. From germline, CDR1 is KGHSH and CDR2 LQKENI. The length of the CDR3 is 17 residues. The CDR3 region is CASSPSGGARVAYEQYF. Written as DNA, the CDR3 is TGTGCCAGCTCACCCAGCGGGGGCGCCCGAGTGGCCTACGAGCAGTACTTC.

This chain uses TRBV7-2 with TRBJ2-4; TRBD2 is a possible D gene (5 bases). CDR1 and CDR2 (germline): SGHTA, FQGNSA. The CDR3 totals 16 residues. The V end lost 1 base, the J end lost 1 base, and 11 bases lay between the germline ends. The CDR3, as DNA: TGTGCCAGCAGCTTAGTGGCGGGTTGGGCCAAAAACATTCAGTACTTC. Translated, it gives CASSLVAGWAKNIQYF.

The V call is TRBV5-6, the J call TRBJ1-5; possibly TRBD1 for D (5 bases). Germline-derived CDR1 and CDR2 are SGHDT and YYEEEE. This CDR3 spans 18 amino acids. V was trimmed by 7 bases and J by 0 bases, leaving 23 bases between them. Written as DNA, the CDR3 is TGTGCCAGCTCCGCAGGGCCCTCTACTTCCGATAGCAATCAGCCCCAGCATTTT. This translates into CASSAGPSTSDSNQPQHF.

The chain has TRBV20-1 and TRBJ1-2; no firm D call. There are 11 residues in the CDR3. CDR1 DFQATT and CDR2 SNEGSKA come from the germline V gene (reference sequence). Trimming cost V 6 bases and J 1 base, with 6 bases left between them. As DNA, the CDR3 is TGCAGTGCCCCCGTTAACTATGGCTACACCTTC. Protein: CSAPVNYGYTF.

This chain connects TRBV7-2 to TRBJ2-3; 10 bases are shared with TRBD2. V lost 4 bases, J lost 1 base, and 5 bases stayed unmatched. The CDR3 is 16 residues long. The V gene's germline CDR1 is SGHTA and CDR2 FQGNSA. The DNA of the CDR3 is TGTGCCAGCAGCTCCAGCGGGGGGGCACGCACAGATACGCAGTATTTT. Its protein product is CASSSSGGARTDTQYF.

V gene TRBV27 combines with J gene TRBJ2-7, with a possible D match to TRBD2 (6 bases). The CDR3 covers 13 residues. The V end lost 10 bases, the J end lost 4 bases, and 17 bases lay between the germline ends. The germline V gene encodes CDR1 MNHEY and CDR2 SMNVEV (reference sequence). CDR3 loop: CATQGGGAYEQYF. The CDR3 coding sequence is TGTGCCACCCAGGGTGGAGGGGCGTACGAGCAGTACTTC.

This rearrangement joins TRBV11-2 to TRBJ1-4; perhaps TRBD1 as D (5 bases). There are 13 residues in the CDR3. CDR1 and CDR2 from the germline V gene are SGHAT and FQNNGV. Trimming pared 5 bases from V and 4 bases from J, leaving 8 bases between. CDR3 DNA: TGTGCCAGCAGCCCCAGGGTTAATGAAAAACTGTTTTTT. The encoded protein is CASSPRVNEKLFF. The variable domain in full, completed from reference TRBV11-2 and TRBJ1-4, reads EAGVAQSPRYKIIEKRQSVAFWCNPISGHATLYWYQQILGQGPKLLIQFQNNGVVDDSQLPKDRFSAERLKGVDSTLKIQPAKLEDSAVYLCASSPRVNEKLFFGSGTQLSVL.

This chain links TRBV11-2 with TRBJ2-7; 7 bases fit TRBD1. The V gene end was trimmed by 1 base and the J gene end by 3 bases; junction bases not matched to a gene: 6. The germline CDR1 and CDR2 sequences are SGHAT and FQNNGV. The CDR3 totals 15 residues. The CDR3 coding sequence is TGTGCCAGCAGCTTAGGTCAAGGGGGCTACTACGAGCAGTACTTC. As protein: CASSLGQGGYYEQYF.

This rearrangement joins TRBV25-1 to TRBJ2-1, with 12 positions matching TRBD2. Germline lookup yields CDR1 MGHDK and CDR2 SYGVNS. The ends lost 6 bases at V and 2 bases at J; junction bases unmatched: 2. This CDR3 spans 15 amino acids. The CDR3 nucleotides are TGTGCCAGCAGCCGACTAGCGGGGGCCTACAATGAGCAGTTCTTC. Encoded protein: CASSRLAGAYNEQFF.

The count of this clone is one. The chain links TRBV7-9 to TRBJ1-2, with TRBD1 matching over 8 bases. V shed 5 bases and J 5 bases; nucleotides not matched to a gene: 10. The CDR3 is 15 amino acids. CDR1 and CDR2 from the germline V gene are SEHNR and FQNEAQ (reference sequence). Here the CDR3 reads CASSVSGGAGYGYTF. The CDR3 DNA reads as TGTGCCAGCAGCGTCTCAGGGGGCGCGGGGTATGGCTACACCTTC.

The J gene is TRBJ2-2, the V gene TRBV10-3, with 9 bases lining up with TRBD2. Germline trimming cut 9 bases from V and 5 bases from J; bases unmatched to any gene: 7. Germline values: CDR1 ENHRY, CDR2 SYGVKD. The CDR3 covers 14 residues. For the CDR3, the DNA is TGTGCCATAAGAGCGGGGGGAGGGACCGGGGAGCTGTTTTTT. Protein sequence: CAIRAGGGTGELFF.

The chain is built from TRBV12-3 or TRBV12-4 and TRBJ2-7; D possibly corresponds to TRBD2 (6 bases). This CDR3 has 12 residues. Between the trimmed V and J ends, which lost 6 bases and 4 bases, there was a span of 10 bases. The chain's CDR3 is CASSLRGYEQYF. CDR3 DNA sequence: TGTGCCAGCAGCCTCCGGGGGTACGAGCAGTACTTC.